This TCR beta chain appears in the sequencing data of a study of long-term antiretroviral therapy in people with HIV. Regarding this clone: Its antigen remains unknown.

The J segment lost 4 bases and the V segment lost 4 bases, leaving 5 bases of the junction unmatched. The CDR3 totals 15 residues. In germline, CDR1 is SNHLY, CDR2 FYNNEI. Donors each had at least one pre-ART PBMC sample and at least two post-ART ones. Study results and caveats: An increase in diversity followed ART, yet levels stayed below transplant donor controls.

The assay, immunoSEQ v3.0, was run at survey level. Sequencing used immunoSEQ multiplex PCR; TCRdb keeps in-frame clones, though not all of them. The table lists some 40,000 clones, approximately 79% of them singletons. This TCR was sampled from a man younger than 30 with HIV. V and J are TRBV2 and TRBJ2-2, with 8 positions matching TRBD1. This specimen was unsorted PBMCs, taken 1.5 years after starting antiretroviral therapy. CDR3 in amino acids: CASSGQGLSTGELFF. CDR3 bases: TGTGCCAGCAGTGGACAGGGGCTGAGCACCGGGGAGCTGTTTTTT. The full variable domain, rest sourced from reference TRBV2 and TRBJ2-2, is EPEVTQTPSHQVTQMGQEVILRCVPISNHLYFYWYRQILGQKVEFLVSFYNNEISEKSEIFDDQFSVERPDGSNFTLKIRSTKLEDSAMYFCASSGQGLSTGELFFGEGSRLTVL.